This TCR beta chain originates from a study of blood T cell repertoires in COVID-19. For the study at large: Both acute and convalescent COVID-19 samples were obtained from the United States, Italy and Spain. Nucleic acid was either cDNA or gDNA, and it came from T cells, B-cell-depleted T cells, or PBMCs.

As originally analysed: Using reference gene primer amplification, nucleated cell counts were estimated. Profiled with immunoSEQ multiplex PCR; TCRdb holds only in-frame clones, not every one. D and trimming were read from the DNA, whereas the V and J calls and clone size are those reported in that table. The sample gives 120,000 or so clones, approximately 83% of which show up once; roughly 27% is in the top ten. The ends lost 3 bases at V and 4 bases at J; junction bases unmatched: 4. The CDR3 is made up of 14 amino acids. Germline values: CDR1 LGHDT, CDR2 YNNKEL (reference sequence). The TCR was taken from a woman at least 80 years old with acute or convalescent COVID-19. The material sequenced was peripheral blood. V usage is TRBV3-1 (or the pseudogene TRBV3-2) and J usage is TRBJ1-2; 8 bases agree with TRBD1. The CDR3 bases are TGTGCCAGCAGCCAGACGGACAGGGCCTATGGCTACACCTTC. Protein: CASSQTDRAYGYTF.